This T cell receptor (beta chain) appears in the sequencing data of a study of blood T cells in healthy people across ages. About the research overall: Per two T cells, template switching captured roughly one barcoded beta molecule.

A second PCR, run for about 7 to 12 cycles, used a sample-barcoded 5' primer plus a J-beta primer mix. TCRdb reprocessed the 5' RACE reads via MiXCR and lists one record per CDR3 protein. The sample has 1,800,000 or so distinct CDR3 sequences, approximately 40% seen once. This clonotype appeared a few times. What it binds is unknown. Individuals who donated were healthy Caucasians from Russia aged roughly 6 to 95. General study results and limits: Not knowing donor CMV status may have confounded expanded clonotype changes.

The CDR3 extends over 16 amino acids. CDR1 and CDR2 (germline): DFQATT, SNEGSKA (reference sequence). The ends were cut back, 0 bases at V and 0 bases at J, with 14 bases in the middle. This receptor was taken from a human donor in good health. The chain links TRBV20-1 to TRBJ2-5, with D maybe TRBD2 (5 bases). Sequencing was carried out using blood. CDR3 region: CSAREIMLGDQETQYF. The CDR3 region has the DNA TGCAGTGCTAGAGAAATCATGCTGGGAGACCAAGAGACCCAGTACTTC.